This TCR beta chain comes out of a study of metastatic and nonmetastatic thyroid tumors. Study-wide results and limits: In both blood and tumor samples, TCR beta diversity was reported significantly higher for malignant than benign nodules.

This clone occurred many times. What it binds is not known. No treatment of any kind had been given to any patient before thyroid surgery. In the authors' workflow: Clinicopathological groups supplied CDR3 differences that were used to build a distant-metastasis classifier for papillary thyroid cancer. TCRdb ran MiXCR on the PCR reads. TCRdb, not the original authors, processed these V and J calls. Altogether around 45,000 clones are present, 4% being singletons, with the ten largest covering about 9.8%. CDR1 SGDLS and CDR2 YYNGEE come from the germline V gene. The CDR3 totals 16 residues. After removal of 0 bases from V and 8 bases from J, the junction contained 9 bases not matched to a gene.

This TCR derives from a female donor with papillary thyroid cancer or a benign thyroid nodule (not recorded which). Some clones in this sample may be carry-over from other donors' samples. Specimen: blood. The V and J genes are TRBV9 and TRBJ2-1; 9 positions agree with TRBD2. Written as DNA, the CDR3 is TGTGCCAGCAGCGTAGAGGGCGGGAGGGCGTCAGATGAGCAGTTCTTC. Translation: CASSVEGGRASDEQFF.